These 17 T cell receptor beta chains originate from one sample sequenced in a study of blood T cell repertoires in COVID-19. Profiling relied on immunoSEQ multiplex PCR, and the TCRdb table lists in-frame clones only, not all of them. The sample holds about 350,000 clones; approximately 87% are singletons and the top ten take less than 6%. The sequenced sample was PBMCs or T cells enriched from blood (not recorded which). The receptor source for this set is a woman aged 30 to 39 who had recovered from COVID-19.

CDR3 bases: TGCGCCAGCAGTAAGGGAGGGGCTTCTAACACAGATACGCAGTATTTT. Translated, it gives CASSKGGASNTDTQYF. This chain connects TRBV5-1 to TRBJ2-3; TRBD2 matches at 7 bases. The CDR3 covers 16 residues. Trimming took 5 bases from V and 2 from J; bases not matched to a gene: 11. CDR1 SGHRS and CDR2 YFSETQ come from the germline V gene.

The chain recombines TRBV27 with TRBJ2-7; 9 positions agree with TRBD2. Germline CDR1 reads MNHEY; CDR2 reads SMNVEV (reference sequence). The CDR3 has 15 amino acids. V lost 5 bases to trimming and J lost 1 base; unmatched junction nucleotides: 6. This CDR3 reads CASSLSGGISYEQYF. The CDR3 DNA reads TGTGCCAGCAGTCTTAGCGGGGGAATTTCCTACGAGCAGTACTTC.

V gene TRBV5-8 combines with J gene TRBJ1-2; tentatively, D is TRBD1 (5 bases). The CDR3 is made up of 18 amino acids. V was cut by 5 bases and J by 2 bases, with 25 bases left in between. In germline, CDR1 is SGHTS, CDR2 YDEGEE. The CDR3 nucleotides are TGTGCCAGCAGTCGTGTACAGGCCGACGGAGCAAAAAACTATGGCTACACCTTC. This translates into CASSRVQADGAKNYGYTF.

The V and J genes are TRBV11-2 and TRBJ1-1; 8 nucleotides line up with TRBD1. This CDR3 contains 15 residues. CDR1 is SGHAT and CDR2 is FQNNGV in the germline V gene. J was trimmed by 2 bases and V by 5 bases; bases with no gene match: 7. The CDR3 here is CASSRRGTGNTEAFF. CDR3 sequence (DNA): TGTGCCAGCAGCCGACGTGGGACAGGTAACACTGAAGCTTTCTTT.

The chain combines TRBV5-1 with TRBJ2-1; 11 bases map to TRBD2. V shed 3 bases and J 9 bases; nucleotides not matched to a gene: 5. The CDR3 is 14 amino acids. CDR1 is SGHRS, CDR2 YFSETQ, per germline. CDR3 region: CASSSGLADIEQFF. Written as DNA, the CDR3 is TGCGCCAGCAGCTCGGGACTAGCGGATATTGAGCAGTTCTTC. Full variable domain (outside the CDR3, taken from reference TRBV5-1 and TRBJ2-1): KAGVTQTPRYLIKTRGQQVTLSCSPISGHRSVSWYQQTPGQGLQFLFEYFSETQRNKGNFPGRFSGRQFSNSRSEMNVSTLELGDSALYLCASSSGLADIEQFFGPGTRLTVL.

This clone was seen only a few times. One junction end does not reproduce the germline sequence, and a read error may be involved. The chain links TRBV7-7 to TRBJ2-3; D is perhaps TRBD1 (5 bases). Germline CDR1 SSHAT, CDR2 FNYEAQ (reference sequence). The CDR3 spans 15 residues. The CDR3 DNA sequence: TGTGCTAGCAGCTTTGAAAGGGGTTGCACAGATACGCAGTATTTT. Amino acids: CASSFERGCTDTQYF.

This chain uses TRBV10-3 with TRBJ2-7, with D uncertain. V was cut by 6 bases and J by 2 bases, with 11 bases left in between. Germline-derived CDR1 and CDR2 are ENHRY and SYGVKD. CDR3 length: 13 residues. Here the CDR3 DNA reads TGTGCCATCAGACCCGACAAACCCTACGAGCAGTACTTC. Translating it yields CAIRPDKPYEQYF.

The V gene is TRBV19, the J gene TRBJ2-1; D may be TRBD2 (7 bases). CDR1 and CDR2 from the germline V gene are LNHDA and SQIVND (reference sequence). V was pared by 6 bases and J by 10 bases, with 25 bases between. This CDR3 comprises 16 residues. CDR3 coding DNA: TGTGCCAGTAGCACCCTGGGAGGGGGGGCCGCGGGCGAGCAGTTCTTC. Translation gives CASSTLGGGAAGEQFF.

This sequence joins TRBV5-5 and TRBJ2-5; the D gene is possibly TRBD2 (5 bases). The CDR3 runs to 15 residues. Germline-derived CDR1 and CDR2 are SGHKS and YYEKEE (reference sequence). The V end was cut by 1 base, the J end by 5 bases, with 15 bases between. The CDR3 loop is CASSLWRAAPETQYF. CDR3 bases: TGTGCCAGCAGCTTGTGGCGGGCTGCCCCCGAGACCCAGTACTTC.

The chain joins TRBV5-6 to TRBJ2-7; TRBD1 might be the D (6 bases). V lost 7 bases to trimming and J lost 3 bases, with 17 bases between them. This CDR3 is 14 amino acids long. Germline values: CDR1 SGHDT, CDR2 YYEEEE. The CDR3 coding sequence is TGTGCCAGCTGTTTAACGGGACACCGCTACGAGCAGTACTTC. It codes for CASCLTGHRYEQYF.

The rearrangement joins TRBV7-9 to TRBJ2-7, with 9 bases matching TRBD2. CDR1 is SEHNR, CDR2 FQNEAQ, per germline (reference sequence). This CDR3 contains 15 residues. V lost 1 base to trimming and J lost 7 bases; unmatched junction nucleotides: 8. The DNA for the CDR3 is TGTGCCAGCAGCTTAGGCGCTAGCGGGGCAAGTGAGCAGTACTTC. It is translated as CASSLGASGASEQYF.

The V and J genes are TRBV7-3 and TRBJ2-2, with TRBD1 identical over 8 bases. Germline V CDR1 and CDR2: SGHTA, FQGTGA. V was clipped by 1 base and J by 2 bases; unmatched bases: 6. The CDR3 is made up of 17 amino acids. The CDR3 bases are TGTGCCAGCAGCTTAAATCCCCCAGGGGGCAACACCGGGGAGCTGTTTTTT. It encodes CASSLNPPGGNTGELFF.

This sequence joins TRBV11-3 and TRBJ2-5; 11 bases map to TRBD1. Germline loops: CDR1 SGHNT, CDR2 YENEEA. V was clipped by 4 bases and J by 1 base; unmatched bases: 2. The CDR3 is made up of 15 amino acids. The CDR3 loop is CASSWGTGGQETQYF. In DNA form, the CDR3 reads TGTGCCAGCAGCTGGGGGACAGGGGGCCAAGAGACCCAGTACTTC.

This chain connects TRBV11-2 to TRBJ1-2; weak D call: TRBD1 (5 bases). V was trimmed by 1 base and J by 7 bases, leaving 19 bases between them. CDR1 is SGHAT, CDR2 FQNNGV, per germline. The CDR3 is made up of 16 amino acids. CDR3 DNA sequence: TGTGCCAGCAGCTTAGCGCTTGGGGGGGGGAGCCGTGGCTACACCTTC. As protein: CASSLALGGGSRGYTF.

V is TRBV2 and J is TRBJ1-3; D is ambiguous. The CDR3 totals 16 residues. Trimming cost V 4 bases and J 0 bases, with 13 bases left between them. The germline CDR1 and CDR2 sequences are SNHLY and FYNNEI. In nucleotides, the CDR3 is TGTGCCAGCAGTGTAGGCGGAACTAACTCTGGAAACACCATATATTTT. Amino acid sequence: CASSVGGTNSGNTIYF.

This chain joins TRBV15 and TRBJ1-4; 7 bases map to TRBD1. The germline V gene has CDR1 LNHNV and CDR2 YYDKDF (reference sequence). The CDR3 runs 14 residues. V was pared by 5 bases and J by 5 bases, with 5 bases of the junction left unmatched. The CDR3 DNA follows: TGTGCCACCAGCCCTCACAGGGGAAATGAAAAACTGTTTTTT. Translating it yields CATSPHRGNEKLFF.

V usage is TRBV6-2 or TRBV6-3 and J usage is TRBJ1-6; D remains unclear. Trimming stripped 4 bases from V and 7 bases from J, with 5 bases between. This CDR3 region has 12 residues. Germline V gene sequence: CDR1 MNHEY, CDR2 SVGEGT. Here the CDR3 DNA reads TGTGCCAGCAGTTCCGGGAATTCACCCCTCCACTTT. It specifies CASSSGNSPLHF.